This TCR beta chain stems from a study of graft-versus-host responses after intestinal transplantation. Background on the study: Every transplant recipient was induced with anti-thymocyte globulin, then maintained on tacrolimus and steroids for two to three years.

As for this clone: Its specificity is unknown.

General observations from the study: Association was observed between peak circulating GvH clone levels and early post-transplant HvG declines. Among recipient marrow samples, GvH clones were found; some appeared first in ileum or blood. Allograft graft-versus-host to host-versus-graft clonal ratios ran high in patients with graft-donor T cell macrochimerism.

The repertoire was sequenced with immunoSEQ multiplex PCR; TCRdb's copy has only in-frame clones and lacks some. The sample carries approximately 85,000 clones, about 91% recorded once. V lost 3 bases, J lost 9 bases, and 9 bases lay in between. CDR3 length equals 12 residues. From germline, CDR1 is SEHNR and CDR2 FQNEAQ (reference sequence). The material was unstimulated CD8+ T cells sorted from spleen or lymph node cells, obtained before transplant. The chain recombines TRBV7-9 with TRBJ2-1; perhaps TRBD2 as D (6 bases). This clonotype was obtained from a human donor who was the organ donor for an intestinal transplant. The CDR3 reads CASSLGGTEQFF. CDR3 DNA sequence: TGTGCCAGCAGCTTGGGGGGAACTGAGCAGTTCTTC.